This TCR beta chain was sequenced for a study of human T cells and chemical hapten exposure. This clonotype was seen many times. Individual cDNA molecules each carried unique molecular identifiers attached by the library. TCRdb itself ran the RACE reads through MiXCR, one entry per CDR3 protein. Here the sample spans under 75,000 distinct CDR3 sequences, 6.5% to 10% being singletons. Time point defined: patch test 2, 6 weeks after DPC sensitization. Treatment in this sample: therapeutic diphenylcyclopropenone sensitization with weekly scalp DPC. Blood was drawn before each patch test was applied. Germline CDR1 reads MDHEN; CDR2 reads SYDVKM. The CDR3 has 16 residues. V shed 8 bases and J shed 0 bases, with 20 bases lying between them.

This chain joins TRBV28 and TRBJ2-7; a possible D gene is TRBD1 (5 bases). The specimen comprised whole blood, sampled in connection with sensitization to the hapten diphenylcyclopropenone (DPC). This clonotype was obtained from a woman aged 50 to 60 with alopecia areata. Some clones in this sample may be carry-over from other donors' samples. The CDR3 region has the DNA TGTGCCAGCCTCGAAAGCTTGACAGCCTTCTCCTACGAGCAGTACTTC. This sequence encodes CASLESLTAFSYEQYF.